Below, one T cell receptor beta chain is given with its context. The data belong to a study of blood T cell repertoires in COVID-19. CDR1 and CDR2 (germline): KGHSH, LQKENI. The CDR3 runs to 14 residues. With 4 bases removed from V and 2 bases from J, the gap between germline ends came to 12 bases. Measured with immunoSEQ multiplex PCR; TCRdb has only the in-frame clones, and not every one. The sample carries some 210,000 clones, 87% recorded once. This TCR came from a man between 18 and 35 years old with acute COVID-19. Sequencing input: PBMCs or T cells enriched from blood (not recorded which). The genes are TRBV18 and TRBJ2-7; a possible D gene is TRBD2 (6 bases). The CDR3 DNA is TGTGCCAGCTCACGGAGGGACGGGGCCTACGAGCAGTACTTC. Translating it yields CASSRRDGAYEQYF.